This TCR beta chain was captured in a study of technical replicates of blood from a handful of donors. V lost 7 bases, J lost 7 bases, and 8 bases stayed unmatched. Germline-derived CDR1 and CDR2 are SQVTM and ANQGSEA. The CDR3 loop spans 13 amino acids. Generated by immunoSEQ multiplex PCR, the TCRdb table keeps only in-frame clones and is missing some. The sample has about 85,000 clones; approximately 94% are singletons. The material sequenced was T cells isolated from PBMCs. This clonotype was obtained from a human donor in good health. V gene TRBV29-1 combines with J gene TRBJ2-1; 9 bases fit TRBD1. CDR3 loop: CSAGQGPTNEQFF. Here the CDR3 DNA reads TGCAGCGCCGGACAGGGGCCAACTAATGAGCAGTTCTTC.